The clone carrying this T cell receptor beta chain showed up many times. The target antigen is unknown. This sample stems from a study of T cell repertoires in cytomegalovirus infection. Background on the study: Indications came from public TCR beta signatures; they pointed to CMV infection and to a matching HLA type.

In TCRdb, the reads were re-called with MiXCR into one record per CDR3 protein. The sample shows approximately 500,000 distinct CDR3 sequences, 25% to 35% of them seen only once. The CDR3 sequence is 14 residues long. Trimming removed 1 base from V and 9 bases from J, with 15 bases in between. Germline CDR1 is SGHTA and CDR2 is FQGNSA. The V and J genes are TRBV7-2 and TRBJ1-2; the D is unclear. The sequence derives from a human donor in good health (CMV status not recorded). Some clones in this sample may be carry-over from other donors' samples. The sequenced sample was cultured PBMCs, obtained from culture after CMV antigen stimulation. The CDR3 sequence is CASSLDLHRRRYTF. CDR3 in DNA: TGTGCCAGCAGCTTAGATCTCCACCGACGGCGCTACACCTTC.